One and the same sample provided the 21 T cell receptor beta chains below, sequenced in a study of cytomegalovirus exposure and HLA in healthy donors. This PCR relied on a set of 60 Vbeta primers and 13 Jbeta primers. Assay: immunoSEQ multiplex PCR; the TCRdb copy retains only in-frame clones and omits some. Altogether some 130,000 clones are present, nearly 80% being singletons, with the ten largest covering over 2%. The sequencing input was PBMCs. These receptors were obtained from a man aged 25 to 45 in good health and CMV-seronegative.

The rearrangement joins TRBV27 to TRBJ1-2; no definite D call. V shed 0 bases and J shed 8 bases, with 13 bases lying between them. CDR3 length: 14 amino acids. Looked up from germline, CDR1 is MNHEY and CDR2 is SMNVEV (reference sequence). The CDR3 loop is CASSLSTAKGGYTF. CDR3 nucleotides: TGTGCCAGCAGTTTATCCACAGCAAAAGGCGGCTACACCTTC.

V gene TRBV9 combines with J gene TRBJ2-2; 8 positions match TRBD2. Germline CDR1 reads SGDLS; CDR2 reads YYNGEE. The CDR3 loop spans 16 amino acids. The V gene end was trimmed by 0 bases and the J gene end by 1 base; junction bases not matched to a gene: 2. CDR3 sequence: CASSVATSGNTGELFF. Here the CDR3 DNA reads TGTGCCAGCAGCGTAGCTACTAGCGGGAACACCGGGGAGCTGTTTTTT.

This chain uses TRBV5-1 with TRBJ2-1, with D perhaps matching TRBD1 (5 bases). V lost 2 bases, J lost 0 bases, and 12 bases lay in between. Germline CDR1 is SGHRS and CDR2 is YFSETQ. This CDR3 spans 16 amino acids. The chain's CDR3 is CASSFAGSSSYNEQFF. CDR3 bases: TGCGCCAGCAGCTTCGCAGGGTCGAGCTCCTACAATGAGCAGTTCTTC.

The V gene is TRBV6-6, the J gene TRBJ2-1; no reliable D call. CDR1 and CDR2 from the germline V gene are MNHNY and SVGAGI (reference sequence). This CDR3 has 12 amino acids. Trimming took 2 bases from V and 8 from J, leaving 7 bases between them. This CDR3 is CASSYPTDEQFF. The CDR3 DNA sequence: TGTGCCAGCAGTTACCCTACAGATGAGCAGTTCTTC.

The chain employs TRBV9 and TRBJ2-5; 7 bases are shared with TRBD2. V trimming: 0 bases; J trimming: 0 bases; junction bases outside the gene matches: 5. The CDR3 totals 16 residues. Looked up from germline, CDR1 is SGDLS and CDR2 is YYNGEE. CDR3 loop: CASSVALLADQETQYF. DNA for the CDR3: TGTGCCAGCAGCGTAGCTCTCCTAGCGGACCAAGAGACCCAGTACTTC.

The chain recombines TRBV25-1 with TRBJ1-1; D may be TRBD1 (6 bases). With 4 bases removed from V and 5 bases from J, the gap between germline ends came to 14 bases. The CDR3 spans 14 residues. Germline CDR1 reads MGHDK; CDR2 reads SYGVNS. The CDR3, as DNA: TGTGCCAGCAGTGTGGACAGCCAGAGGACTGAAGCTTTCTTT. This gives the protein CASSVDSQRTEAFF.

This clone has just a few counts. The chain has TRBV29-1 and TRBJ2-1; TRBD1 matches 10 bases. Unmatched junction bases numbered 5, after V lost 1 base and J lost 8 bases. Looked up from germline, CDR1 is SQVTM and CDR2 is ANQGSEA. The CDR3 totals 14 residues. The CDR3 nucleotides read TGCAGCGTTGAAGGGTCGACAGGGGGCGATGAGCAGTTCTTC. It yields the protein CSVEGSTGGDEQFF.

The chain links TRBV10-2 to TRBJ2-2, with 8 bases aligning to TRBD2. Per the germline V gene, CDR1 is WSHSY and CDR2 is SAAADI. The length of the CDR3 is 14 residues. With V trimmed by 3 bases and J by 8 bases, 5 bases remained unmatched. CDR3 in DNA: TGCGCCAGCAGTGACGGGAGGGCCGGTGGGGAGCTGTTTTTT. Translated, it gives CASSDGRAGGELFF.

In this sample, this clone turned up a few times. This chain connects TRBV5-1 to TRBJ2-7; TRBD2 is a possible D gene (5 bases). Germline V gene sequence: CDR1 SGHRS, CDR2 YFSETQ. Trimming took 2 bases from V and 3 from J, leaving 9 bases between them. This CDR3 contains 13 residues. CDR3 in DNA: TGCGCCAGCAGCTTAGAGACTAACTACGAGCAGTACTTC. Amino acid sequence: CASSLETNYEQYF.

The J gene is TRBJ2-3, the V gene TRBV28, with TRBD2 identical over 7 bases. V shed 6 bases and J 2 bases; nucleotides not matched to a gene: 8. This CDR3 contains 15 residues. CDR1 is MDHEN, CDR2 SYDVKM, per germline. CDR3 DNA: TGTGCCAGCAGCCACGCAGCGGGGAACACAGATACGCAGTATTTT. Its translation is CASSHAAGNTDTQYF. Combining the CDR3 with reference TRBV28 and TRBJ2-3 gives the whole variable domain DVKVTQSSRYLVKRTGEKVFLECVQDMDHENMFWYRQDPGLGLRLIYFSYDVKMKEKGDIPEGYSVSREKKERFSLILESASTNQTSMYLCASSHAAGNTDTQYFGPGTRLTVL.

The rearrangement uses TRBV6-5 and TRBJ2-3; D unresolved. This CDR3 contains 14 residues. Germline V gene data show CDR1 as MNHEY and CDR2 as SVGAGI. V gave up 2 bases and J gave up 2 bases, with 8 bases separating them. Here the CDR3 reads CASSYTTTTDTQYF. The CDR3, as DNA: TGTGCCAGCAGTTACACTACCACCACAGATACGCAGTATTTT.

The chain couples TRBV19 to TRBJ2-5; D is undetermined. The CDR3 contains 12 residues. The ends were cut back, 3 bases at V and 3 bases at J, with 5 bases in the middle. CDR1 and CDR2 from the germline V gene are LNHDA and SQIVND (reference sequence). This chain's CDR3 is CASSMQEETQYF. The CDR3 region has the DNA TGTGCCAGTAGTATGCAGGAAGAGACCCAGTACTTC.

V gene TRBV30 combines with J gene TRBJ2-7, with D perhaps TRBD2 (6 bases). CDR1 and CDR2 from the germline V gene are GTSNPN and SVGIG (reference sequence). This CDR3 spans 13 amino acids. V was clipped by 5 bases and J by 4 bases, with 15 bases between them. The CDR3 protein is CAWSSGGAYEQYF. CDR3 coding DNA: TGTGCCTGGTCTTCCGGAGGGGCGTACGAGCAGTACTTC.

The V call is TRBV30, the J call TRBJ1-1; no reliable D call. Trimming removed 0 bases from V and 2 bases from J, with 7 bases in between. CDR1 GTSNPN and CDR2 SVGIG come from the germline V gene (reference sequence). The CDR3 has 13 amino acids. This CDR3 reads CAWSVESNTEAFF. DNA for the CDR3: TGTGCCTGGAGTGTAGAGTCAAACACTGAAGCTTTCTTT.

The rearrangement links TRBV18 to TRBJ2-3, with 15 bases lining up with TRBD2. Losses at the gene ends were 3 bases for V and 5 bases for J; bases not matched to a gene: 3. Germline assignment: CDR1 KGHSH and CDR2 LQKENI. The CDR3 extends over 16 amino acids. The CDR3 DNA is TGTGCCAGCTCACCCGGACTAGCGGGAGGGGAAGATACGCAGTATTTT. Amino acids: CASSPGLAGGEDTQYF. Filled out from reference TRBV18 and TRBJ2-3, the complete variable domain reads NAGVMQNPRHLVRRRGQEARLRCSPMKGHSHVYWYRQLPEEGLKFMVYLQKENIIDESGMPKERFSAEFPKEGPSILRIQQVVRGDSAAYFCASSPGLAGGEDTQYFGPGTRLTVL.

The CDR3, as DNA: TGTGCCAGCAGTTCGGGGACTAGCGGGTGGAATCCGTTCTTC. This sequence encodes CASSSGTSGWNPFF. The rearrangement uses TRBV6-5 and TRBJ2-1, with 12 bases lining up with TRBD2. This CDR3 is built from 14 residues. Per the germline V gene, CDR1 is MNHEY and CDR2 is SVGAGI. V was clipped by 4 bases and J by 15 bases; unmatched bases: 10.

The chain uses TRBV15 and TRBJ2-3; 9 nucleotides align to TRBD1. Per the germline V gene, CDR1 is LNHNV and CDR2 is YYDKDF (reference sequence). CDR3 length: 16 residues. The J segment lost 3 bases and the V segment lost 1 base, leaving 5 bases of the junction unmatched. The CDR3 spells CATSRGSTGGTDTQYF. The CDR3 DNA reads TGTGCCACCAGCAGAGGGTCGACAGGGGGAACAGATACGCAGTATTTT. The whole variable domain, filled in from reference TRBV15 and TRBJ2-3, reads DAMVIQNPRYQVTQFGKPVTLSCSQTLNHNVMYWYQQKSSQAPKLLFHYYDKDFNNEADTPDNFQSRRPNTSFCFLDIRSPGLGDTAMYLCATSRGSTGGTDTQYFGPGTRLTVL.

This chain uses TRBV6-1 with TRBJ2-7; possibly TRBD1 for D (5 bases). Germline V CDR1 and CDR2: MNHNS, SASEGT. The CDR3 sequence is 14 residues long. Trimming stripped 8 bases from V and 4 bases from J, with 18 bases between. CDR3 loop: CASASQGVVYEQYF. CDR3 in DNA: TGTGCCAGCGCCAGTCAGGGTGTAGTTTACGAGCAGTACTTC.

The chain joins TRBV10-3 to TRBJ2-7, with 10 bases aligning to TRBD2. The CDR3 sequence is 15 residues long. V lost 5 bases and J lost 2; bases outside the gene matches: 6. Germline assignment: CDR1 ENHRY and CDR2 SYGVKD. DNA for the CDR3: TGTGCCATCAGTCGGACTAGCGGCTCAACCTACGAGCAGTACTTC. Its translation: CAISRTSGSTYEQYF.

With respect to this clone: A junction boundary mismatches the germline segment, possibly from a read error. The chain uses TRBV19 and TRBJ1-1; D not resolved. From germline, CDR1 is LNHDA and CDR2 SQIVND (reference sequence). This CDR3 region has 13 residues. The CDR3 sequence is CAGSIEGVTEAFF. As DNA, the CDR3 is TGTGCCGGTAGTATTGAGGGAGTCACTGAAGCTTTCTTT.

The chain uses TRBV18 and TRBJ1-1; perhaps TRBD1 as D (6 bases). The CDR3 covers 15 residues. The germline CDR1 and CDR2 sequences are KGHSH and LQKENI. V was clipped by 4 bases and J by 3 bases, with 15 bases between them. This chain's CDR3 is CASSLSPSGDTEAFF. The CDR3 DNA reads as TGTGCCAGCTCACTATCACCCTCAGGGGACACTGAAGCTTTCTTT.